Each of the 18 T cell receptor beta chains below was sequenced from the same sample in a study of vaccination effects on CD4 cells after COVID-19. Antigen-specific CD4+ T cell clonotypes were called by their expansion after viral peptide-pool culture in ViraFEST. The culture ran for approximately 10 days before CD4+ T cells were isolated. Documented for the person is a PCR-confirmed SARS-CoV-2 infection occurring between March and December 2020. The antigens these receptors bind are not known. Only in-frame clones appear in the TCRdb table, and some are missing; sequencing was by immunoSEQ multiplex PCR. The sample holds under 70,000 clones, 75% to 85% seen once. The sample in question was CD4+ T cells from PBMCs cultured with HIV peptides, obtained before COVID-19 vaccination. Subset of the sample: HIV-1 Nef peptide pool negative control/reference culture. The receptor source for this set is a human donor who had a prior SARS-CoV-2 infection.

J is TRBJ1-1 and V is TRBV30, with TRBD1 as a possible D gene (5 bases). This CDR3 is 13 amino acids long. Germline V CDR1 and CDR2: GTSNPN, SVGIG (reference sequence). Trimming left V 5 bases short and J 6 bases short, with 16 bases between. The CDR3 region is CAWLTVAGSEAFF. CDR3 bases: TGTGCCTGGCTGACAGTGGCAGGATCTGAAGCTTTCTTT.

The chain has TRBV19 and TRBJ2-1; TRBD2 aligns across 9 bases. Germline lookup yields CDR1 LNHDA and CDR2 SQIVND (reference sequence). The CDR3 runs 15 residues. J gave up 0 bases and V 6 bases, and 3 bases lay outside the gene matches. The CDR3 coding sequence is TGTGCCAGTAGACTAGCGGGTAGCTCCTACAATGAGCAGTTCTTC. Translating gives CASRLAGSSYNEQFF. Variable domain in full (rest from reference TRBV19 and TRBJ2-1): DGGITQSPKYLFRKEGQNVTLSCEQNLNHDAMYWYRQDPGQGLRLIYYSQIVNDFQKGDIAEGYSVSREKKESFPLTVTSAQKNPTAFYLCASRLAGSSYNEQFFGPGTRLTVL.

The J gene is TRBJ2-7, the V gene TRBV13; D is perhaps TRBD2 (6 bases). The V end lost 5 bases, the J end lost 9 bases, and 14 bases lay between the germline ends. This CDR3 is built from 12 residues. Germline values: CDR1 PRHDT, CDR2 FYEKMQ (reference sequence). The DNA for the CDR3 is TGTGCCAGCAGCCGGCAGGGAGGCCTGCAGTACTTC. Protein sequence: CASSRQGGLQYF.

J is TRBJ2-5 and V is TRBV12-5, with 12 bases aligning to TRBD2. The CDR3 covers 15 residues. Germline assignment: CDR1 LGHNT and CDR2 FRNRAP. V shed 1 base and J 10 bases; nucleotides not matched to a gene: 7. CDR3 sequence (DNA): TGTGCTAGTGGTTTGGGTGGACTAGCGGGACGTAACCAGTACTTC. It translates to CASGLGGLAGRNQYF.

On this clone: One end of the junction fails to match germline, which may point to a read error. Within the sample, other DNA sequences also encode this same CDR3. The chain has TRBV11-1 and TRBJ2-7; D ambiguous. Germline V gene data show CDR1 as SGHAT and CDR2 as FQDESV (reference sequence). This CDR3 spans 14 amino acids. The CDR3 DNA reads TGTGCCAGCAGCTTAGACCGACACTCCTACGAGCAGTACTTT. Amino acids: CASSLDRHSYEQYF.

The chain recombines TRBV5-1 with TRBJ2-7; 7 bases map to TRBD1. J lost 1 base, V lost 6 bases, and 7 bases had no gene match. Per germline, CDR1 SGHRS and CDR2 YFSETQ. CDR3 length: 14 amino acids. CDR3 coding DNA: TGCGCCAGCAAGTTGACAGGGTCTTCCTACGAGCAGTACTTC. Protein product: CASKLTGSSYEQYF.

The rearrangement uses TRBV6-5 and TRBJ1-4; possible D gene TRBD1, 5 bases. Germline CDR1 reads MNHEY; CDR2 reads SVGAGI. This CDR3 region has 14 residues. V dropped 5 bases and J dropped 8 bases, with 15 bases sitting between them. The CDR3 DNA reads TGTGCCAGCAGTCCTCTCGGGGGGTCGGAAAAACTGTTTTTT. Protein product: CASSPLGGSEKLFF.

This clone was picked up a small number of times. The chain joins TRBV2 to TRBJ1-1; 8 positions match TRBD1. Per germline, CDR1 SNHLY and CDR2 FYNNEI. CDR3 length: 14 amino acids. V shed 4 bases and J 8 bases; nucleotides not matched to a gene: 9. The CDR3 bases are TGTGCCAGCAGTGGGTCATACAGGACAGGGGAAGCTTTCTTT. Protein: CASSGSYRTGEAFF.

V is TRBV24-1 and J is TRBJ2-5; D unclear. V was shortened by 3 bases and J by 2 bases, with 12 bases between the two germline ends. From germline, CDR1 is KGHDR and CDR2 SFDVKD. The CDR3 runs to 15 residues. CDR3 amino acids: CATSDGASVQETQYF. The CDR3, as DNA: TGTGCCACCAGTGATGGCGCTAGTGTTCAAGAGACCCAGTACTTC.

The V and J genes are TRBV5-6 and TRBJ1-1; no clear D. Germline CDR1 is SGHDT and CDR2 is YYEEEE. Trimming removed 0 bases at V and 7 bases at J, with 13 bases between. The length of the CDR3 is 14 residues. The DNA of the CDR3 is TGTGCCAGCAGCTTGGAATTGCAAGCTTTTGAAGCTTTCTTT. This translates into CASSLELQAFEAFF.

This clone has just one count. The chain uses TRBV6-5 and TRBJ2-1, with a weak D call TRBD2 (6 bases). The V gene lost 4 bases and the J gene lost 0 bases, with 13 bases spanning the gap. The germline V gene encodes CDR1 MNHEY and CDR2 SVGAGI. CDR3 length: 16 residues. This CDR3 is CASSSRGTSSYNEQFF. DNA of the CDR3: TGTGCCAGCAGTTCACGGGGGACCTCCTCCTACAATGAGCAGTTCTTC.

This clone showed up just a few times. CDR3 loop: CAISGDWAGELFF. The CDR3 DNA is TGTGCCATCAGTGGGGATTGGGCCGGGGAGCTGTTTTTT. J is TRBJ2-2 and V is TRBV10-3; D gene uncertain. Germline CDR1 ENHRY, CDR2 SYGVKD. The CDR3 is 13 amino acids. Trimming removed 4 bases at V and 6 bases at J, with 9 bases between.

This chain joins TRBV4-1 and TRBJ2-3; 8 bases fit TRBD2. The V segment lost 0 bases and the J segment 3 bases; nucleotides outside the gene matches: 5. The CDR3 covers 16 residues. Germline assignment: CDR1 MGHRA and CDR2 YSYEKL. The CDR3 is CASSQDLPSGTDTQYF. CDR3 DNA sequence: TGCGCCAGCAGCCAAGATCTGCCTAGCGGGACAGATACGCAGTATTTT.

The chain employs TRBV24-1 and TRBJ2-7, with D possibly TRBD1 on 6 matching bases. Germline CDR1 reads KGHDR; CDR2 reads SFDVKD. V was shortened by 0 bases and J by 3 bases, with 23 bases between the two germline ends. The CDR3 is 19 residues long. Here the CDR3 DNA reads TGTGCCACCAGTGATTTGGGGGGCACCAAAACTAAACAGAGCTACGAGCAGTACTTC. As protein: CATSDLGGTKTKQSYEQYF.

The rearrangement joins TRBV11-2 to TRBJ2-3; 9 bases fit TRBD2. V trimming: 3 bases; J trimming: 5 bases; junction bases outside the gene matches: 9. The CDR3 is made up of 16 amino acids. Germline V lookup: CDR1 SGHAT, CDR2 FQNNGV. CDR3 in amino acids: CASSFQAGGPGDTQYF. The CDR3 DNA follows: TGTGCCAGCAGCTTCCAGGCGGGGGGGCCGGGAGATACGCAGTATTTT.

This rearrangement joins TRBV2 to TRBJ1-1; 7 bases map to TRBD1. Unmatched junction bases numbered 2, after V lost 9 bases and J lost 1 base. Germline V CDR1 and CDR2: SNHLY, FYNNEI. The CDR3 has 12 residues. CDR3 nucleotides: TGTGCCAGAAGACAGGGGAACACTGAAGCTTTCTTT. It is translated as CARRQGNTEAFF.

The J gene is TRBJ2-5, the V gene TRBV19, with D perhaps being TRBD1 or TRBD2 (6 bases each). This CDR3 region has 12 residues. Germline assignment: CDR1 LNHDA and CDR2 SQIVND (reference sequence). Trimming left V 10 bases short and J 5 bases short, with 14 bases between. CDR3 in amino acids: CATRQAGETQYF. In nucleotides, the CDR3 is TGTGCCACCCGACAGGCGGGGGAGACCCAGTACTTC.

V is TRBV9 and J is TRBJ2-3; possible D gene TRBD2, 6 bases. V shed 1 base and J shed 5 bases, with 23 bases lying between them. Germline V gives CDR1 SGDLS, CDR2 YYNGEE. CDR3 size: 18 residues. The CDR3 here is CASSVSPLGLASGDTQYF. The DNA for the CDR3 is TGTGCCAGCAGCGTATCGCCCCTCGGGCTAGCGTCGGGAGATACGCAGTATTTT.